A selection of T cell receptor beta chains follows, all from one sample in a study of blood T cells in healthy people across ages. TCRdb reanalysed the 5' RACE reads using MiXCR and keeps one entry per CDR3 protein. The table shows over 1,200,000 distinct CDR3 sequences, with almost 60% occurring only once. What was sequenced was blood. The origin of the receptors is a man aged 18 to 35 in good health. Each CDR3 is given without its conserved first and last residue. A D gene is named only where the DNA matches it firmly. Clone size is stated in some rows and not others, as once, few, many or a class when expanded.

clone size	V gene	J gene	D gene	CDR3 protein
NA	TRBV5-1	TRBJ2-1	TRBD2	ASSLQRERNEQF
NA	TRBV19	TRBJ2-1	NA	ASSKGAGNEQF
NA	TRBV29-1	TRBJ2-2	TRBD1	SVTGTGDSTGELF
few	TRBV29-1	TRBJ1-2	TRBD1	SGGDSSGYT
once	TRBV20-1	TRBJ2-7	NA	SASPGTPSSYEQY
NA	TRBV7-6	TRBJ2-1	TRBD2	ASSFGTGLTDNEQF
few	TRBV10-3	TRBJ2-3	NA	AISARGGSEDTQY
NA	TRBV6-5	TRBJ1-1	TRBD1	ASSDRGFTEAF
NA	TRBV13	TRBJ2-1	NA	ASSLPQGSYNEQF
NA	TRBV14	TRBJ2-7	NA	ASSPVGRLSYEQY
NA	TRBV7-2	TRBJ2-7	NA	ASSLDQGGSYEQY